A single T cell receptor beta chain is shown here with its context. The sample is drawn from a study of blood T cell repertoires in COVID-19. The data were produced by immunoSEQ multiplex PCR, yet TCRdb's version contains in-frame clones alone and is incomplete. The sample has a few hundred thousand clones, 88% seen once. The CDR3 runs 18 residues. In germline, CDR1 is SGHRS, CDR2 YFSETQ. The junction had 14 bases not matched to a gene; V was cut back by 4 bases and J by 0 bases. The sequence was obtained from a man younger than 45 who had recovered from COVID-19. The sample taken for sequencing was PBMCs or T cells enriched from blood (not recorded which). The chain carries TRBV5-1 and TRBJ2-3; 7 nucleotides agree with TRBD1. CDR3 in amino acids: CASSPGQLLGSSTDTQYF. In DNA form, the CDR3 reads TGCGCCAGCAGCCCGGGACAGCTACTCGGAAGTAGCACAGATACGCAGTATTTT. Using reference TRBV5-1 and TRBJ2-3 for the parts outside the CDR3, the full variable domain is KAGVTQTPRYLIKTRGQQVTLSCSPISGHRSVSWYQQTPGQGLQFLFEYFSETQRNKGNFPGRFSGRQFSNSRSEMNVSTLELGDSALYLCASSPGQLLGSSTDTQYFGPGTRLTVL.